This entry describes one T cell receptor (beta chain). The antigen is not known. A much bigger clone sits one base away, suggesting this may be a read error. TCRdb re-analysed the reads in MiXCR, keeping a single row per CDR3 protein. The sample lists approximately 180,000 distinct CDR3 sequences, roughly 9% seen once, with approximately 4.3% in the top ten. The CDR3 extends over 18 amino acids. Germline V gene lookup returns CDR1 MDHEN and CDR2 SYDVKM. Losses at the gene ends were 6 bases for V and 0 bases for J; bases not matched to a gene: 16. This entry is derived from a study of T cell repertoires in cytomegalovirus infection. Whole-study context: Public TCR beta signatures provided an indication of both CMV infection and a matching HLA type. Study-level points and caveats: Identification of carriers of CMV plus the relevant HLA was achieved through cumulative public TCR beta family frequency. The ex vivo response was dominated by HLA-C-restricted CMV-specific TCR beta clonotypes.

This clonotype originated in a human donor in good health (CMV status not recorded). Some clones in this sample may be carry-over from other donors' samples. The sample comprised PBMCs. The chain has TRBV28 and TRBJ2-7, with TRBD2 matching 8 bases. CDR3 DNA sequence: TGTGCCAGCAGGCGGACTAGCTGGGGCCCGATGGGCTCCTACGAGCAGTACTTC. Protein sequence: CASRRTSWGPMGSYEQYF. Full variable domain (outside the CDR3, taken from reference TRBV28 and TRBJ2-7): DVKVTQSSRYLVKRTGEKVFLECVQDMDHENMFWYRQDPGLGLRLIYFSYDVKMKEKGDIPEGYSVSREKKERFSLILESASTNQTSMYLCASRRTSWGPMGSYEQYFGPGTRLTVT.